These 8 T cell receptor beta chains share one sample of origin, sequenced in a study of shared clonotypes between healthy human individuals. The data were produced by immunoSEQ multiplex PCR, yet TCRdb's version contains in-frame clones alone and is incomplete. Of about 2,500,000 clones in the sample, over 85% were seen once. Material: naive CD4+ T cells sorted from blood. Subset reported: CD45RA+ positively selected. These receptors all come from a man younger than 35 in good health.

This clone came up a few times. V is TRBV6-6 and J is TRBJ1-5; 7 positions agree with TRBD1. Germline assignment: CDR1 MNHNY and CDR2 SVGAGI (reference sequence). The V and J ends lost 6 bases and 6 bases, in that order; junction bases with no gene match: 5. The CDR3 has 13 amino acids. CDR3 DNA: TGTGCCAGCAGACCAGACAGGGCTCAGCCCCAGCATTTT. Its translation: CASRPDRAQPQHF.

This clone showed up just a few times. Other nucleotide sequences in the sample specify the same CDR3. V usage is TRBV19 and J usage is TRBJ1-5; TRBD1 is a possible D gene (6 bases). Germline CDR1 reads LNHDA; CDR2 reads SQIVND (reference sequence). V lost 6 bases and J lost 0, with 12 bases in between. This CDR3 has 15 amino acids. CDR3 DNA sequence: TGTGCCAGTAGACAGGGATACTTTAGCAATCAGCCCCAGCATTTT. This sequence encodes CASRQGYFSNQPQHF.

The chain is built from TRBV7-2 and TRBJ2-3; D not certain. From germline, CDR1 is SGHTA and CDR2 FQGNSA. The V gene lost 1 base and the J gene lost 0 bases, with 11 bases spanning the gap. This CDR3 is built from 16 residues. CDR3 in DNA: TGTGCCAGCAGCTTAGTGGGCAGTACTAGCACAGATACGCAGTATTTT. Translation gives CASSLVGSTSTDTQYF.

The sample holds one count of this clone. This rearrangement joins TRBV28 to TRBJ2-3; D is unresolved. CDR1 MDHEN and CDR2 SYDVKM come from the germline V gene. CDR3 length equals 14 residues. V lost 2 bases and J lost 2, with 8 bases in between. The CDR3 DNA reads TGTGCCAGCAGTTTAGGTCTGTACACAGATACGCAGTATTTT. Protein: CASSLGLYTDTQYF. Complete variable domain (other parts from reference TRBV28 and TRBJ2-3): DVKVTQSSRYLVKRTGEKVFLECVQDMDHENMFWYRQDPGLGLRLIYFSYDVKMKEKGDIPEGYSVSREKKERFSLILESASTNQTSMYLCASSLGLYTDTQYFGPGTRLTVL.

On this clone itself: Other DNA sequences from this sample encode an identical CDR3 as well. This chain uses TRBV28 with TRBJ1-2; D is perhaps TRBD1 (5 bases). The CDR3 length is 12 residues. CDR1 and CDR2 (germline): MDHEN, SYDVKM. Trimming stripped 5 bases from V and 3 bases from J, with 7 bases between. The CDR3 is CASSQGDYGYTF. CDR3 nucleotide sequence: TGTGCCAGCAGTCAGGGAGACTATGGCTACACCTTC.

The chain employs TRBV7-2 and TRBJ2-1; TRBD2 aligns across 7 bases. CDR3 length: 15 residues. Trimming cost V 5 bases and J 8 bases; bases outside gene matches: 12. Germline CDR1 SGHTA, CDR2 FQGNSA. Written as DNA, the CDR3 is TGTGCCAGCAGCACCACGGGGGGACTATTCTATGAGCAGTTCTTC. Amino acids: CASSTTGGLFYEQFF.

The V gene is TRBV5-1, the J gene TRBJ1-6; a possible D gene is TRBD1 (5 bases). V lost 1 base and J 1 base, leaving 12 bases between the germline ends. Germline CDR1 SGHRS, CDR2 YFSETQ. This CDR3 spans 17 amino acids. The CDR3 loop reads CASSLRRGRSYNSPLHF. The CDR3 nucleotides are TGCGCCAGCAGCTTGAGGAGGGGACGGTCCTATAATTCACCCCTCCACTTT.

The count of this clone is one. The chain links TRBV7-9 to TRBJ2-5, with TRBD1 as a possible D gene (6 bases). The J call could be wrong; TRBJ2-7 is a better fit for the DNA end. Germline V CDR1 and CDR2: SEHNR, FQNEAQ (reference sequence). There are 14 residues in the CDR3. The CDR3 nucleotides read TGTGCCAGCAGCTTCACCCAGGGGCCCTACGAGCAGTACTTC. This encodes CASSFTQGPYEQYF.